This T cell receptor beta chain is from a study of blood T cell repertoires in COVID-19. Study-level information: PBMCs, B-cell-depleted T cells, or T cells provided the cDNA or gDNA that made up the material.

Method: immunoSEQ multiplex PCR; TCRdb's copy keeps in-frame clones and lacks some. The sample consists of 50,000 to 65,000 clones, approximately 81% of them appearing once. This CDR3 has 17 amino acids. V was pared by 0 bases and J by 2 bases, with 15 bases between. Material: peripheral blood. This TCR came from a man in his sixties with COVID-19, enrolled during active disease. V gene TRBV5-3 combines with J gene TRBJ2-4; D possibly corresponds to TRBD2 (7 bases). TRBV5-3 is labeled an ORF, and its function is uncertain. The CDR3 nucleotides read TGTGCCAGAAGCTTGGCTTCGGGGGGCCGGTCCAAAAACATTCAGTACTTC. Its protein product is CARSLASGGRSKNIQYF.